This T cell receptor beta chain was sequenced during a study of cytomegalovirus exposure and HLA in healthy donors. Background on the study: Around 85 million unique TCRs from HLA-typed donors were held in an early data release. Findings of the study overall: Across donors, presence/absence analyses took sequencing depth to be roughly uniform. Most TCRs appeared rarely, but some public TCRs recurred in many donors. CMV serostatus was the sole immune exposure data available.

Amplification used 60 Vbeta primers and 13 Jbeta primers. The protocol was immunoSEQ multiplex PCR, while the TCRdb copy is restricted to in-frame clones and leaves out a portion. The sample shows about 200,000 clones, about three quarters of them seen only once. Regarding this clone: The antigen is undetermined.

With V trimmed by 8 bases and J by 0 bases, 7 bases remained unmatched. This CDR3 region has 15 residues. The germline gives CDR1 KGHSH, CDR2 LQKENI. The sequenced sample consisted of PBMCs. This chain connects TRBV18 to TRBJ2-1; 7 nucleotides match TRBD1. This clonotype originated in a woman aged 25 to 39 in good health and CMV-seropositive. This CDR3 is CASAQGVASYNEQFF. DNA for the CDR3: TGTGCCAGCGCCCAGGGGGTAGCCTCCTACAATGAGCAGTTCTTC.